This T cell receptor (beta chain) was documented in a study of OX40 agonist ivuxolimab in advanced cancers. Study in general: Ivuxolimab, an antibody acting as an agonist of OX40 (CD134), was used to treat patients. Past anti-PD-1, anti-PD-L1 or anti-CTLA-4 therapy was accepted, and 40% had received some.

Of note for this clone: The antigen is not known.

A history of autoimmune disease or systemic immunosuppression excluded patients. Regarding the study as a whole: Expanded clones were, on average, more numerous in CD8+ T cells than in CD4+.

The method was immunoSEQ multiplex PCR; TCRdb's version includes in-frame clones alone and lacks a portion of them. The sample lists 65,000 to 95,000 clones, 88% occurring once. Sequenced material: CD4+ or CD8+ T cells sorted from blood, taken in a trial of the OX40 agonist ivuxolimab. The receptor's source is an adult with an advanced solid tumor such as melanoma, head and neck, liver or kidney cancer.

CDR3 protein: CASSLAIDNYGYTF. The CDR3 bases are TGTGCCAGCAGCTTAGCGATCGATAACTATGGCTACACCTTC. The rearrangement links TRBV7-9 to TRBJ1-2; D not resolved. V was pared by 0 bases and J by 1 base, with 6 bases between. This CDR3 region has 14 residues. The germline V gene has CDR1 SEHNR and CDR2 FQNEAQ (reference sequence). Full variable domain (rest looked up from reference TRBV7-9 and TRBJ1-2): DTGVSQNPRHKITKRGQNVTFRCDPISEHNRLYWYRQTLGQGPEFLTYFQNEAQLEKSRLLSDRFSAERPKGSFSTLEIQRTEQGDSAMYLCASSLAIDNYGYTFGSGTRLTVV.